This T cell receptor (beta chain) was observed in a study of T cells in localized non-small cell lung cancer. Whole-study findings and limits: Adjacent lung tissue had a median approximately 61 of the top 100 clones found in the tumor. The greatest T cell clonality was found in uninvolved adjacent lung (higher than in tumor). Those with higher blood T cell density had longer overall survival. Since sequencing was restricted to only one region of the tumor, intratumor heterogeneity remains a possibility.

From germline, CDR1 is MNHNS and CDR2 SASEGT. The ends were cut back, 1 base at V and 2 bases at J, with 21 bases in the middle. CDR3 length: 18 residues. Measured with immunoSEQ multiplex PCR; TCRdb has only the in-frame clones, and not every one. The repertoire holds over 70,000 clones, with 86% as singletons. A note on this clone: As yet, its antigen is unknown.

The chain joins TRBV6-1 to TRBJ2-7; D may be TRBD2 (5 bases). The sequence was collected from a male donor at least 60 years old with stage III squamous cell lung carcinoma. The specimen comprised peripheral blood, sampled before any cancer treatment. The CDR3 protein is CASSEEEGPGYIPYEQYV. The CDR3 nucleotides read TGTGCCAGCAGTGAAGAAGAGGGTCCCGGCTACATCCCCTACGAGCAGTACGTC.